These 24 T cell receptor beta chains came from one sample sequenced in a study of low-dose radiotherapy and immunotherapy resistance in tumors. Covering alpha and beta chains, TRAV- and TRBV-specific primers were used for the first-strand cDNA. The authors ran about 21 PCR cycles to amplify TCRs with a constant-region primer and V-primer adapter. TCRdb passed the reads through MiXCR, listing each CDR3 protein once. The data hold about 16,000 distinct CDR3 sequences, with 74% observed a single time. All receptors derive from a human donor with advanced metastatic prostate, ovarian, gallbladder or colorectal cancer (not recorded which). This table probably holds off-target reads from a library built for another chain.

The CDR3 DNA follows: TGTGCCAGCATGTCAACCATGAACACTGAAGCTTTCTTT. It yields the protein CASMSTMNTEAFF. The chain has TRBV28 and TRBJ1-1; D unclear. V was clipped by 7 bases and J by 0 bases, with 9 bases between them. Germline loops: CDR1 MDHEN, CDR2 SYDVKM. The CDR3 sequence is 13 residues long.

Only a few counts were recorded for this clonotype. The CDR3 sequence: CASRSGANVLTF. CDR3 nucleotides: TGTGCCAGTCGCTCTGGGGCCAACGTCCTGACTTTC. J is TRBJ2-6 and V is TRBV2; no definite D call. The CDR3 has 12 amino acids. Trimming left V 9 bases short and J 0 bases short, with 3 bases between. Germline CDR1 reads SNHLY; CDR2 reads FYNNEI.

This chain connects TRBV11-3 to TRBJ1-4, with TRBD1 matching 9 bases. CDR3 size: 15 residues. Germline-derived CDR1 and CDR2 are SGHNT and YENEEA. Trimming took 4 bases from V and 7 from J; bases not matched to a gene: 7. DNA of the CDR3: TGTGCCAGCAGCTCCGACAGGGGGGTCCGTGAAAAACTGTTTTTT. Translation gives CASSSDRGVREKLFF.

The gene calls are TRBV18 and TRBJ2-7, with D tentatively TRBD1 (5 bases). Trimming shortened V by 3 bases and J by 1 base, and 10 bases separated the two germline ends. The CDR3 extends over 14 amino acids. Germline V lookup: CDR1 KGHSH, CDR2 LQKENI. CDR3 nucleotide sequence: TGTGCCAGCTCACCCGACAGCATTTCCTACGAGCAGTACTTC. Its translation is CASSPDSISYEQYF.

The chain recombines TRBV5-1 with TRBJ1-6, with unresolved D. Deletions cut 3 bases from V and 7 bases from J, with 11 bases between. Germline CDR1 is SGHRS and CDR2 is YFSETQ. The CDR3 contains 14 residues. DNA for the CDR3: TGCGCCAGCAGCTCCTGGCCAGCAAATTCACCCCTCCACTTT. This gives the protein CASSSWPANSPLHF.

The CDR3 sequence is CASSLGTVSGNTIYF. CDR3 in DNA: TGTGCCAGCAGCTTAGGAACTGTCTCTGGAAACACCATATATTTT. This sequence joins TRBV7-6 and TRBJ1-3; D uncertain. From germline, CDR1 is SGHVS and CDR2 FNYEAQ. The CDR3 is made up of 15 amino acids. Trimming shortened V by 1 base and J by 0 bases, and 7 bases separated the two germline ends.

J is TRBJ2-5 and V is TRBV11-2; 9 bases are shared with TRBD1. Germline lookup yields CDR1 SGHAT and CDR2 FQNNGV. CDR3 length: 17 residues. With 5 bases clipped from V and 5 bases from J, the junction kept 15 bases outside the gene matches. In nucleotides, the CDR3 is TGTGCCAGCAGCACCGGTGGTCGACAGGGGGTCGGGGAGACCCAGTACTTC. It translates to CASSTGGRQGVGETQYF.

The chain recombines TRBV18 with TRBJ2-7; D possibly corresponds to TRBD2 (5 bases). Deletions cut 4 bases from V and 3 bases from J, with 13 bases between. This CDR3 is 14 amino acids long. In germline, CDR1 is KGHSH, CDR2 LQKENI. The CDR3 protein is CASSRGKPNYEQYF. CDR3 in DNA: TGTGCCAGCTCACGAGGGAAACCGAACTACGAGCAGTACTTC. The whole variable domain, filled in from reference TRBV18 and TRBJ2-7, reads NAGVMQNPRHLVRRRGQEARLRCSPMKGHSHVYWYRQLPEEGLKFMVYLQKENIIDESGMPKERFSAEFPKEGPSILRIQQVVRGDSAAYFCASSRGKPNYEQYFGPGTRLTVT.

This rearrangement joins TRBV6-2 or TRBV6-3 to TRBJ2-7, with 9 positions matching TRBD1. Germline CDR1 and CDR2: MNHEY and SVGEGT. The CDR3 runs 14 residues. With 6 bases clipped from V and 3 bases from J, the junction kept 6 bases outside the gene matches. CDR3 DNA: TGTGCCAGCAGCCGAACGGGACAGGGCTACGAGCAGTACTTC. Translating it yields CASSRTGQGYEQYF.

The rearrangement uses TRBV5-1 and TRBJ2-7; the D gene is possibly TRBD1 (6 bases). The CDR3 is 12 amino acids. Trimming took 0 bases from V and 6 from J, leaving 7 bases between them. Germline lookup yields CDR1 SGHRS and CDR2 YFSETQ. The CDR3 sequence is CASSLGQAEQYF. The DNA for the CDR3 is TGCGCCAGCAGCTTGGGACAGGCCGAGCAGTACTTC.

The table lists this clonotype with a few counts. The chain employs TRBV11-2 and TRBJ2-3; weak D call: TRBD2 (6 bases). This CDR3 region has 13 residues. Looked up from germline, CDR1 is SGHAT and CDR2 is FQNNGV. The ends were cut back, 4 bases at V and 10 bases at J, with 15 bases in the middle. CDR3 nucleotide sequence: TGTGCCAGCAGCTACGCCCGACTAGTGGCGCAGTATTTT. This sequence encodes CASSYARLVAQYF.

This clonotype has more than one count but fewer than ten. The V gene is TRBV6-6, the J gene TRBJ1-5, with D possibly TRBD1 on 5 matching bases. The germline V gene encodes CDR1 MNHNY and CDR2 SVGAGI (reference sequence). The CDR3 is made up of 14 amino acids. V dropped 6 bases and J dropped 5 bases, with 14 bases sitting between them. The CDR3 loop reads CASSRGQGYQPQHF. The CDR3 nucleotides read TGTGCCAGCAGCCGCGGTCAGGGTTATCAGCCCCAGCATTTT.

This clonotype was picked up one time. This chain links TRBV28 with TRBJ1-2, with TRBD1 as a possible D gene (5 bases). Between the trimmed V and J ends, which lost 2 bases and 6 bases, there was a span of 10 bases. The CDR3 length is 13 residues. CDR1 and CDR2 (germline): MDHEN, SYDVKM. CDR3 in amino acids: CASSLRQGDGYTF. CDR3 nucleotide sequence: TGTGCCAGCAGTTTACGGCAGGGTGATGGCTACACCTTC.

This rearrangement joins TRBV11-3 to TRBJ2-5; D is ambiguous. V was shortened by 0 bases and J by 5 bases, with 7 bases between the two germline ends. This CDR3 comprises 13 residues. Per the germline V gene, CDR1 is SGHNT and CDR2 is YENEEA. The CDR3 coding sequence is TGTGCCAGCAGCTTAGATCGCTACGAGACCCAGTACTTC. Its protein product is CASSLDRYETQYF.

V usage is TRBV6-4 and J usage is TRBJ2-1; 9 positions match TRBD2. CDR3 length equals 15 residues. CDR1 is MRHNA and CDR2 is SNTAGT in the germline V gene. The J segment lost 9 bases and the V segment lost 2 bases, leaving 8 bases of the junction unmatched. CDR3 nucleotide sequence: TGTGCCAGCAGTGACAGGGTAGCGGGAGCCAGTGAGCAGTTCTTC. Translation: CASSDRVAGASEQFF.

This clonotype was seen a handful of times. The V call is TRBV4-3, the J call TRBJ1-1, with no clear D. This CDR3 contains 14 residues. Deletions cut 4 bases from V and 6 bases from J, with 15 bases between. Germline CDR1 and CDR2: LGHNA and YSLEER. The CDR3 nucleotides are TGCGCCAGCAGCCGCAATAGGGCTAAATCTGAAGCTTTCTTT. It codes for CASSRNRAKSEAFF.

The genes are TRBV6-2 or TRBV6-3 and TRBJ2-7, with D perhaps TRBD2 (5 bases). V lost 0 bases, J lost 4 bases, and 13 bases lay in between. This CDR3 is 15 amino acids long. Germline CDR1 is MNHEY and CDR2 is SVGEGT. The CDR3 spells CASSYSEVLSYEQYF. CDR3 DNA: TGTGCCAGCAGTTACTCGGAGGTCCTCTCGTACGAGCAGTACTTC.

The chain uses TRBV6-6 and TRBJ1-1; unclear D gene. Trimming cost V 8 bases and J 1 base, with 8 bases left between them. This CDR3 is 12 amino acids long. Looked up from germline, CDR1 is MNHNY and CDR2 is SVGAGI (reference sequence). As DNA, the CDR3 is TGTGCCAGCGCGTTCGGGAACACTGAAGCTTTCTTT. Translated: CASAFGNTEAFF.

The V gene is TRBV28, the J gene TRBJ1-1, with 8 bases that match TRBD1. The CDR3 length is 15 residues. V lost 3 bases to trimming and J lost 1 base; unmatched junction nucleotides: 4. Germline V gives CDR1 MDHEN, CDR2 SYDVKM. The CDR3 coding sequence is TGTGCCAGCAGTTTCCCTGGGACAGGGAACACTGAAGCTTTCTTT. Encoded protein: CASSFPGTGNTEAFF.

The rearrangement uses TRBV19 and TRBJ2-3, with TRBD2 matching over 11 bases. V was pared by 6 bases and J by 0 bases, with 2 bases of the junction left unmatched. Germline V gene sequence: CDR1 LNHDA, CDR2 SQIVND (reference sequence). This CDR3 comprises 15 residues. CDR3 in amino acids: CASRRTSGSTDTQYF. The CDR3 region has the DNA TGTGCCAGTAGAAGGACTAGCGGGAGCACAGATACGCAGTATTTT.

V usage is TRBV30 and J usage is TRBJ2-5; D tentatively reads TRBD1 or TRBD2 (5 bases each). Germline-derived CDR1 and CDR2 are GTSNPN and SVGIG (reference sequence). V dropped 6 bases and J dropped 5 bases, with 19 bases sitting between them. The CDR3 runs to 14 residues. The CDR3 spells CACTAGASTETQYF. The CDR3 bases are TGTGCCTGTACCGCCGGGGCCTCGACGGAGACCCAGTACTTC.

The chain links TRBV19 to TRBJ2-2; TRBD2 matches 7 bases. From germline, CDR1 is LNHDA and CDR2 SQIVND (reference sequence). V shed 4 bases and J 1 base; nucleotides not matched to a gene: 6. The CDR3 loop spans 16 amino acids. The CDR3 loop reads CASSNLGGRNTGELFF. The CDR3 DNA follows: TGTGCCAGTAGTAATCTAGGCGGGAGGAACACCGGGGAGCTGTTTTTT.

The CDR3 DNA reads TGTGCCAGCACCCCAGGACAGGGCACTGAAGCTTTCTTT. Its protein product is CASTPGQGTEAFF. The chain uses TRBV12-3 or TRBV12-4 and TRBJ1-1; 8 bases are shared with TRBD1. The CDR3 totals 13 residues. The V and J ends lost 7 bases and 4 bases, in that order; junction bases with no gene match: 5.

The rearrangement joins TRBV9 to TRBJ1-3; no clear D gene. With 5 bases removed from V and 7 bases from J, the gap between germline ends came to 7 bases. Germline V gene sequence: CDR1 SGDLS, CDR2 YYNGEE. The CDR3 has 11 residues. The CDR3 DNA follows: TGTGCCAGCAGTCAAGGGAACACCATATATTTT. This codes for CASSQGNTIYF.